This T cell receptor (beta chain) was sequenced during a study of radiotherapy plus CTLA-4 blockade in lung cancer. Germline values: CDR1 MNHEY, CDR2 SVGAGI. The CDR3 has 16 amino acids. The V end was cut by 4 bases, the J end by 0 bases, with 13 bases between. General study points: Expansion of tumor-derived TCR clones was observed in blood after radiotherapy plus ipilimumab. The best prediction of response reportedly came from early blood T cell clone dynamics, with interferon-beta.

The table came from immunoSEQ multiplex PCR; TCRdb's copy has only in-frame clones and leaves some out. The table includes tens of thousands of clones, about 78% detected once. With respect to this clone: Antigen specificity is unknown.

V and J are TRBV6-5 and TRBJ1-3; TRBD1 is a possible D gene (6 bases). The clonotype was recovered from a human donor with non-small cell lung cancer that progressed on radiotherapy plus ipilimumab. Sequenced here: peripheral blood, sampled from a patient treated with radiotherapy plus ipilimumab. The CDR3 loop is CASSFLGGFSGNTIYF. As DNA, the CDR3 is TGTGCCAGCAGTTTCCTAGGGGGGTTCTCTGGAAACACCATATATTTT.